These 10 T cell receptor beta chains share one sample of origin, sequenced in a study of T cells in Graves' hyperthyroidism and ophthalmopathy. Amplified TCR beta CDR3 regions came from RNA transcripts. During a first-round RT-PCR of the TCR CDR3, the HTBI primer set was used. TCRdb ran MiXCR on the multiplex PCR reads and lists one entry per CDR3 protein. The sample lists around 600,000 distinct CDR3 sequences; 15% to 20% were seen once. Sequencing used blood. These receptors were obtained from a woman aged 40 to 50 with Graves' ophthalmopathy.

The gene calls are TRBV6-2 or TRBV6-3 and TRBJ1-2; D possibly corresponds to TRBD1 (6 bases). CDR1 is MNHEY, CDR2 SVGEGT, per germline. The CDR3 extends over 14 amino acids. V lost 5 bases, J lost 7 bases, and 17 bases lay in between. The CDR3 loop is CASSDLTGSRGYTF. The CDR3 nucleotides are TGTGCCAGCAGTGACCTAACAGGGAGCCGTGGCTACACCTTC.

This clonotype was counted ten times or more. This chain uses TRBV11-2 with TRBJ1-2; no firm D call. Germline V gene lookup returns CDR1 SGHAT and CDR2 FQNNGV. Trimming took 0 bases from V and 2 from J, leaving 1 base between them. CDR3 length equals 12 residues. CDR3 sequence reads: CASSLENYGYTF. CDR3 DNA sequence: TGTGCCAGCAGCTTAGAAAACTATGGCTACACCTTC.

This clonotype was counted at least ten times. The V gene is TRBV11-2, the J gene TRBJ1-2; weak D call: TRBD1 (5 bases). Trimming shortened V by 4 bases and J by 7 bases, and 16 bases separated the two germline ends. The CDR3 has 14 residues. The germline CDR1 and CDR2 sequences are SGHAT and FQNNGV. The CDR3 loop reads CASSSGNLRSGYTF. The CDR3 coding sequence is TGTGCCAGCAGCTCAGGGAACCTGAGGAGTGGCTACACCTTC.

This clonotype was seen only a few times. This chain uses TRBV30 with TRBJ2-3, with 12 nucleotides matching TRBD2. V shed 3 bases and J 3 bases; nucleotides not matched to a gene: 4. The CDR3 length is 15 residues. Germline loops: CDR1 GTSNPN, CDR2 SVGIG (reference sequence). The CDR3 DNA reads as TGTGCCTGGAGGGTTGGACTAGCGGGGACAGATACGCAGTATTTT. Encoded protein: CAWRVGLAGTDTQYF. The variable domain in full, with the rest retrieved from reference TRBV30 and TRBJ2-3, is SQTIHQWPATLVQPVGSPLSLECTVEGTSNPNLYWYRQAAGRGLQLLFYSVGIGQISSEVPQNLSASRPQDRQFILSSKKLLLSDSGFYLCAWRVGLAGTDTQYFGPGTRLTVL.

Many counts were recorded for this clonotype. The chain combines TRBV18 with TRBJ2-3; D not resolved. From germline, CDR1 is KGHSH and CDR2 LQKENI. V shed 2 bases and J shed 3 bases, with 12 bases lying between them. The CDR3 loop spans 15 amino acids. The CDR3 here is CASSPMGSRTDTQYF. The CDR3 DNA reads TGTGCCAGCTCACCAATGGGGTCTAGGACAGATACGCAGTATTTT.

This rearrangement joins TRBV4-1 to TRBJ2-3; perhaps TRBD2 as D (7 bases). The CDR3 spans 15 residues. Trimming took off 3 bases at V and 4 bases at J, with 14 bases between the two ends. Germline V gene lookup returns CDR1 MGHRA and CDR2 YSYEKL. For the CDR3, the DNA is TGCGCCAGCAGCCATCCTAGGGGGGGGGCAGATACGCAGTATTTT. It codes for CASSHPRGGADTQYF.

The rearrangement joins TRBV6-5 to TRBJ2-6; D is tentatively TRBD1 or TRBD2 (5 bases each). The CDR3 covers 20 residues. Per germline, CDR1 MNHEY and CDR2 SVGAGI. V lost 2 bases to trimming and J lost 0 bases, with 20 bases between them. The CDR3 spells CASSYRPNPGQNSGANVLTF. The CDR3 nucleotides are TGTGCCAGCAGTTACCGCCCCAATCCGGGGCAAAACTCTGGGGCCAACGTCCTGACTTTC.

This clonotype came up many times. The chain carries TRBV3-1 and TRBJ2-4, with no clear D. The CDR3 totals 13 residues. V was trimmed by 6 bases and J by 0 bases, leaving 6 bases between them. Germline V CDR1 and CDR2: LGHDT, YNNKEL (reference sequence). CDR3 sequence: CASSMLAKNIQYF. In nucleotides, the CDR3 is TGTGCCAGCAGTATGCTAGCCAAAAACATTCAGTACTTC.

This clonotype has only a few counts. The chain recombines TRBV7-9 with TRBJ2-1; D is ambiguous. With 4 bases removed from V and 8 bases from J, the gap between germline ends came to 12 bases. The germline V gene encodes CDR1 SEHNR and CDR2 FQNEAQ (reference sequence). The CDR3 is 13 amino acids. The CDR3 sequence is CASSSGGTDEQFF. As DNA, the CDR3 is TGTGCCAGCAGCTCCGGCGGCACAGATGAGCAGTTCTTC.

V usage is TRBV6-1 and J usage is TRBJ1-2; D remains ambiguous. The CDR3 has 12 residues. V was cut by 3 bases and J by 5 bases, with 7 bases left in between. CDR1 is MNHNS and CDR2 is SASEGT in the germline V gene. The CDR3 sequence is CASSDWLYGYTF. CDR3 coding DNA: TGTGCCAGCAGTGACTGGTTATATGGCTACACCTTC.